These T cell receptor beta chains were read from a single sample in a study of CD8+ T cells in alopecia areata. TCRdb keeps only in-frame clones here, not all; method: immunoSEQ multiplex PCR. The sample records 95,000 to 150,000 clones, around 50% being singletons. The sample consisted of NKG2D-low CD8+ T cells sorted from blood. The receptors shown here come from a human donor with alopecia areata. Both conserved end residues are part of each CDR3. A D gene is named only where the DNA matches it firmly. Size tells how often a clone was seen (once, few, many) or the class of an expanded clone, and some rows leave it out.

cdr3_nt cdr3_aa cdr3_length v_call clone_size d_call j_call
TGTGCCAGCAGCTACGGGACCACCTACGAGCAGTACTTC CASSYGTTYEQYF 13 TRBV11-2 NA NA TRBJ2-7
TGTGCCAGCAGGACAGGTGGCTATGGCTACACCTTC CASRTGGYGYTF 12 TRBV25-1 once NA TRBJ1-2
TGCAGCGTTCGCGGAACACTAGCGGGAGAGAGCAATGAGCAGTTCTTC CSVRGTLAGESNEQFF 16 TRBV29-1 NA TRBD2 TRBJ2-1
TGTGCCAGCAGGGTGGGATACGAGCAGTACTTC CASRVGYEQYF 11 TRBV28 few NA TRBJ2-7
TGCAGCGTCCGTCAGCGGGAGTCACCCTACGAGCAGTACTTC CSVRQRESPYEQYF 14 TRBV29-1 few TRBD2 TRBJ2-7
TGTGCCAGCAGATCCGGGACAACCTACGAGCAGTACTTC CASRSGTTYEQYF 13 TRBV28 NA NA TRBJ2-7
TGCGCCAGCAGCTTGGGGGGGCCGGATGGCTACACCTTC CASSLGGPDGYTF 13 TRBV5-1 NA NA TRBJ1-2
TGTGCCAGCAGCCCTGGGGGCACCGGGGAGCTGTTTTTT CASSPGGTGELFF 13 TRBV7-9 NA NA TRBJ2-2
TGTGCCAGCAGCGTAGAAGATTCCCCCTACAATGAGCAGTTCTTC CASSVEDSPYNEQFF 15 TRBV9 NA NA TRBJ2-1
TGCAGCGTTGACGGACAGGGAGACAGCACAGATACGCAGTATTTT CSVDGQGDSTDTQYF 15 TRBV29-1 NA TRBD1 TRBJ2-3
TGTGCCAGCAGTGACTCTGGCGCCGGGACTCCAACCGAGAGGGAGACCCAGTACTTC CASSDSGAGTPTERETQYF 19 TRBV2 few NA TRBJ2-5
TGCGCCAGCAGCCGCGAAGGCCTCTACGAGCAGTACTTC CASSREGLYEQYF 13 TRBV4-3 NA NA TRBJ2-7
TGTGCCAGCAGCTATCCACACACCTTC CASSYPHTF 9 TRBV9 few NA TRBJ1-2
TGCAGCGTTGAAGAGGAATACGGAACCTACGAGCAGTACTTC CSVEEEYGTYEQYF 14 TRBV29-1 NA NA TRBJ2-7
TGTGCCTGGAGTATCGGACCTTACGAGCAGTACTTC CAWSIGPYEQYF 12 TRBV30 few NA TRBJ2-7
TGCGCCAGCAGTCAATCTCGGACGTACTTC CASSQSRTYF 10 TRBV23-1 NA NA TRBJ2-7
TGCAGCGTTTGGGAAGAGACCCAGTACTTC CSVWEETQYF 10 TRBV29-1 NA NA TRBJ2-5
TGTGCCAGCAGCCTTCTAGCGGGGGCCACCTACGAGCAGTACTTC CASSLLAGATYEQYF 15 TRBV2 NA TRBD2 TRBJ2-7
TGTGCCAGCAGCTCCGAGTTCCCGCCAGATACGCAGTATTTT CASSSEFPPDTQYF 14 TRBV7-9 NA NA TRBJ2-3
TGTGCCAGCAGCGTAGCAGGGACCGGGGAGCTGTTTTTT CASSVAGTGELFF 13 TRBV9 NA NA TRBJ2-2
TGCGCCAGCATAGGACCACAAGAGACCCAGTACTTC CASIGPQETQYF 12 TRBV5-1 NA NA TRBJ2-5
TGCAGCGTTGAAGGGCAGCACTACGAGCAGTACTTC CSVEGQHYEQYF 12 TRBV29-1 NA NA TRBJ2-7
TGTGCCAGCAGTCCATTAGCGGGGGAAACCTACGAGCAGTACTTC CASSPLAGETYEQYF 15 TRBV28 NA TRBD2 TRBJ2-7
TGTGCCAGCAGTGGAAGCGGGGGTACCACAGATACGCAGTATTTT CASSGSGGTTDTQYF 15 TRBV6-4 NA TRBD2 TRBJ2-3